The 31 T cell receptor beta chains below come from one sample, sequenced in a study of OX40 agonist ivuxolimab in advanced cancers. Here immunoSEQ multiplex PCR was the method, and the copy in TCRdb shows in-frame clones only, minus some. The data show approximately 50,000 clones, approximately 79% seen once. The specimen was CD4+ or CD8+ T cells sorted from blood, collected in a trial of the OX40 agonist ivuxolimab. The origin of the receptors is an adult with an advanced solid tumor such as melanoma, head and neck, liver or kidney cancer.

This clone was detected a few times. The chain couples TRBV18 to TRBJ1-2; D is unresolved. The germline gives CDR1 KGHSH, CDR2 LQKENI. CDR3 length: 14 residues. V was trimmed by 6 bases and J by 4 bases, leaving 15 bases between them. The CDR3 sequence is CASSSGPVLYGYTF. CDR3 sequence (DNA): TGTGCCAGCTCCTCGGGCCCAGTCCTCTATGGCTACACCTTC.

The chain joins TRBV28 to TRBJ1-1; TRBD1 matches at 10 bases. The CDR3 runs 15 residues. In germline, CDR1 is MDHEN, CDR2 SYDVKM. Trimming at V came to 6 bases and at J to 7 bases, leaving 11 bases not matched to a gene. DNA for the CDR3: TGTGCCAGCAGGACCATTGGGACAGGGGCCTATGAAGCTTTCTTT. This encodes CASRTIGTGAYEAFF.

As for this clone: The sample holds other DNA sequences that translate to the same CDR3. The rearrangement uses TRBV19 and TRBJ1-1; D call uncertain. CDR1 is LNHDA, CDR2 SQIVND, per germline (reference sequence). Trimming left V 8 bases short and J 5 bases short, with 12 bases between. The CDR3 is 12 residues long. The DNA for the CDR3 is TGTGCCAGTGTCCGAAGTGGGACTGAAGCTTTCTTT. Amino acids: CASVRSGTEAFF.

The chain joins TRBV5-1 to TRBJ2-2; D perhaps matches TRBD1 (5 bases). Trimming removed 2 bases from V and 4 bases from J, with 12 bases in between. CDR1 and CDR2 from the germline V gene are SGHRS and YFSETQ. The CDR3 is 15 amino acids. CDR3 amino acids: CASSFDSDPTGELFF. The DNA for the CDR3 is TGCGCCAGCAGCTTCGACAGCGATCCCACCGGGGAGCTGTTTTTT.

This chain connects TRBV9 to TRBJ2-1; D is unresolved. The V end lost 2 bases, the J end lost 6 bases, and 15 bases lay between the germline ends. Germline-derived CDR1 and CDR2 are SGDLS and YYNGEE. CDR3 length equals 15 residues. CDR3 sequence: CASSVAYGRINEQFF. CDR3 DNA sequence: TGTGCCAGCAGCGTTGCGTACGGTAGAATCAATGAGCAGTTCTTC.

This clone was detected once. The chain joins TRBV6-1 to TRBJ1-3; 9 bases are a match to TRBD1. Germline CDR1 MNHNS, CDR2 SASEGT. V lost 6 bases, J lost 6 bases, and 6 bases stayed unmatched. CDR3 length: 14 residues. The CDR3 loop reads CASRRGTGKNTIYF. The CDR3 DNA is TGTGCCAGCAGGAGGGGGACAGGGAAAAACACCATATATTTT.

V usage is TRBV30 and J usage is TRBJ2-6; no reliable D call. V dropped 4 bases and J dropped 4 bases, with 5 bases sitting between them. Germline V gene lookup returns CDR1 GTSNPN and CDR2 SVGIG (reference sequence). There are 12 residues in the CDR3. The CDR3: CAWNPGANVLTF. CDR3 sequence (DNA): TGTGCCTGGAACCCGGGGGCCAACGTCCTGACTTTC.

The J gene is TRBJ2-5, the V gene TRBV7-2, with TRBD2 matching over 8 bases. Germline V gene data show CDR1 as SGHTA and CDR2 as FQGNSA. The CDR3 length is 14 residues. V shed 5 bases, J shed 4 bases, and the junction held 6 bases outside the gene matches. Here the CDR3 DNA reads TGTGCCAGCAGCGACGGGACTAGGGGAGAGACCCAGTACTTC. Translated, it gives CASSDGTRGETQYF.

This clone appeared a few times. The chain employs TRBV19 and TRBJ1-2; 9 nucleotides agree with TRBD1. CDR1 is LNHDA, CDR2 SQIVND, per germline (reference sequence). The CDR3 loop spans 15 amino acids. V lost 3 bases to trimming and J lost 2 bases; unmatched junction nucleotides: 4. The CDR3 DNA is TGTGCCAGTAGTATCCGGACAGGGGTGAACTATGGCTACACCTTC. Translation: CASSIRTGVNYGYTF.

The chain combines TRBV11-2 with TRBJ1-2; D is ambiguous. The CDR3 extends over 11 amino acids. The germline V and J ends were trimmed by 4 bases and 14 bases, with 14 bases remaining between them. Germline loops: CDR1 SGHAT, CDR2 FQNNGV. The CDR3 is CASSSSVGWTF. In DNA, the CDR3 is TGTGCCAGCAGCTCCAGCGTAGGGTGGACCTTC.

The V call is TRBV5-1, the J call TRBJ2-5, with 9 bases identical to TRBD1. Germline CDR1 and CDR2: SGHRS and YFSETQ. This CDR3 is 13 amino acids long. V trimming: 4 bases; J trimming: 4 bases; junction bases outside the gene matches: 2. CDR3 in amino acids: CASSGTGRETQYF. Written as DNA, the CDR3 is TGCGCCAGCAGCGGGACAGGGCGAGAGACCCAGTACTTC.

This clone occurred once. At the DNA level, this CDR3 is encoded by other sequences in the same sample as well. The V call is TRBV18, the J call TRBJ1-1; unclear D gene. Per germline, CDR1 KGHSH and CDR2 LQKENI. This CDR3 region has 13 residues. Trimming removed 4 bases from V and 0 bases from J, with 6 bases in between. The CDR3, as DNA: TGTGCCAGCTCACGCAGTATGAACACTGAAGCTTTCTTT. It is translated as CASSRSMNTEAFF.

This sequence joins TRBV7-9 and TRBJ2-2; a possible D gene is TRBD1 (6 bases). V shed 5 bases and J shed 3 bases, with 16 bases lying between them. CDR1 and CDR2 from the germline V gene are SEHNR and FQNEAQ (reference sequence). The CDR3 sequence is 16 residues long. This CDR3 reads CASSHNRDRDTGELFF. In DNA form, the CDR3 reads TGTGCCAGCAGCCACAACAGGGATCGGGACACCGGGGAGCTGTTTTTT.

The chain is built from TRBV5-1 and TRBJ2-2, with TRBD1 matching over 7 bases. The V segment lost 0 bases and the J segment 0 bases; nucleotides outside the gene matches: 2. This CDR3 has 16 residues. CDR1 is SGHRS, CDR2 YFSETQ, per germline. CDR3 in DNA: TGCGCCAGCAGCTTGGGGGGACAGACGAACACCGGGGAGCTGTTTTTT. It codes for CASSLGGQTNTGELFF.

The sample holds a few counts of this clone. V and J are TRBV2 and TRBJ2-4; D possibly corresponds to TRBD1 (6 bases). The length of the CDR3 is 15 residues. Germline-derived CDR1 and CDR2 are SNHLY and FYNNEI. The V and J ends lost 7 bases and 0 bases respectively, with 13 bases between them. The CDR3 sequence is CASTRTVLAKNIQYF. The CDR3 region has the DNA TGTGCCAGCACCAGGACAGTACTAGCCAAAAACATTCAGTACTTC.

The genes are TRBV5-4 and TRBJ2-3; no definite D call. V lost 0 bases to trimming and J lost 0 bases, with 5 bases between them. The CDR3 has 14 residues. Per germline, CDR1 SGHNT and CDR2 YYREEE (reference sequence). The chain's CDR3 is CASSLGKSTDTQYF. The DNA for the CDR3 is TGTGCCAGCAGCTTGGGGAAAAGCACAGATACGCAGTATTTT.

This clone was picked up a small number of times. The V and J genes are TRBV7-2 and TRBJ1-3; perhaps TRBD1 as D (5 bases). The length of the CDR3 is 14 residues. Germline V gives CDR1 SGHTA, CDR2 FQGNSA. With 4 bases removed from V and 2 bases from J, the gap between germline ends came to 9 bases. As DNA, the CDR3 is TGTGCCAGCAGCTCACAGGCTCCTGGAAACACCATATATTTT. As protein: CASSSQAPGNTIYF.

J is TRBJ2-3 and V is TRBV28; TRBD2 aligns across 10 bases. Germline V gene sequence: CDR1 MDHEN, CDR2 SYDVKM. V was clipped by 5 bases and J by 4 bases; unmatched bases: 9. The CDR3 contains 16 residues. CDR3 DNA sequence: TGTGCCAGCAGTCCTTCACTAGCGGGGAGGTCAGATACGCAGTATTTT. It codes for CASSPSLAGRSDTQYF.

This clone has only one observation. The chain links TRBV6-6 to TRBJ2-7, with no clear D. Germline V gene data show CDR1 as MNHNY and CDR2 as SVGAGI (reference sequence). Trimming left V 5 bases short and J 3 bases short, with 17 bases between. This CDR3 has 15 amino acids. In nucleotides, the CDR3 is TGTGCCAGCAGTCGCCTCGCGGTGGATTTCTACGAGCAGTACTTC. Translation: CASSRLAVDFYEQYF.

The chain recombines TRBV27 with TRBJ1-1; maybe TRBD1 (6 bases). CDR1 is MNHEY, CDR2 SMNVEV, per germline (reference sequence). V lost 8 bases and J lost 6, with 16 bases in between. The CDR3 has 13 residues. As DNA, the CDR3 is TGTGCCAGCGGGGCACAGGGTTACGCTGAAGCTTTCTTT. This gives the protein CASGAQGYAEAFF.

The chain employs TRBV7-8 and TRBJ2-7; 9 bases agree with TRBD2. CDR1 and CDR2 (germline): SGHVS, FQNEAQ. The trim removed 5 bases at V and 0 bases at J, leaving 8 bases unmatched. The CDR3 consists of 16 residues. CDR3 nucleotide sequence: TGTGCCAGCAGCCACCGTGGTAGCGGGAGCTCCTACGAGCAGTACTTC. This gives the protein CASSHRGSGSSYEQYF.

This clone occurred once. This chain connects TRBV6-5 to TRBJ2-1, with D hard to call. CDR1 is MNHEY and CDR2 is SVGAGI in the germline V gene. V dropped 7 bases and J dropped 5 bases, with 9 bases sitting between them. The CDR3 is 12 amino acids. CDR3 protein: CASTRQDNEQFF. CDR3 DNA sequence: TGTGCCAGCACTCGTCAAGACAATGAGCAGTTCTTC.

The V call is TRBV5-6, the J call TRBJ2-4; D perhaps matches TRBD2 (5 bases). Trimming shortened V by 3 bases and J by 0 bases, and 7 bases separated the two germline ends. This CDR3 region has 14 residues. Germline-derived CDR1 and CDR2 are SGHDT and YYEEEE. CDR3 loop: CASSYGEAKNIQYF. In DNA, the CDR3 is TGTGCCAGCAGCTACGGGGAAGCCAAAAACATTCAGTACTTC.

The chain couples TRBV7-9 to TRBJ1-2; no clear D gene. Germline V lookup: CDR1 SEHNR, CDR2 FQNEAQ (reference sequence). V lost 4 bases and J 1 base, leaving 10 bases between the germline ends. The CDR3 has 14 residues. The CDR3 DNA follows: TGTGCCAGCAGCTCAATGGCTGTTAACTATGGCTACACCTTC. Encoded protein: CASSSMAVNYGYTF.

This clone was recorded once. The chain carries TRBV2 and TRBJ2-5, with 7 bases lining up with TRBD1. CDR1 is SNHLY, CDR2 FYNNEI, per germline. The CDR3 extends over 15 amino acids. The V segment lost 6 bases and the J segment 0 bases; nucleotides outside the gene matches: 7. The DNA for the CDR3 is TGTGCCAGCAGCCGACAGGGATCCTACCAAGAGACCCAGTACTTC. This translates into CASSRQGSYQETQYF.

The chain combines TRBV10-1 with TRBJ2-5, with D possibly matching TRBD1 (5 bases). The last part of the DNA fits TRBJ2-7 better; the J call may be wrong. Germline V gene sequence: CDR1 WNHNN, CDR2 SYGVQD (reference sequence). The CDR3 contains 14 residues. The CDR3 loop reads CASSEDQGTLEQYF. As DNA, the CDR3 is TGCGCCAGCAGTGAGGACCAGGGCACCCTCGAGCAGTACTTC.

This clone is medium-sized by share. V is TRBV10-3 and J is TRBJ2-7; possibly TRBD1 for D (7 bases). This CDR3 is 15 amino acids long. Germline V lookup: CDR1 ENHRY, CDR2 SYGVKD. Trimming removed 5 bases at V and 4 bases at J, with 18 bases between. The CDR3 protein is CAISYLRGERYEQYF. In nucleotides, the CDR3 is TGTGCCATCAGTTACCTCAGGGGGGAAAGGTACGAGCAGTACTTC.

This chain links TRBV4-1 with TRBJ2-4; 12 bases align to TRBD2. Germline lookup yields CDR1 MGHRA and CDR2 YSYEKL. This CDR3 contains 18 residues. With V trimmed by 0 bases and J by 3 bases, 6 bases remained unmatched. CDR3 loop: CASSQEVLAGGGKNIQYF. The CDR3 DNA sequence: TGCGCCAGCAGCCAAGAGGTACTAGCGGGGGGAGGCAAAAACATTCAGTACTTC.

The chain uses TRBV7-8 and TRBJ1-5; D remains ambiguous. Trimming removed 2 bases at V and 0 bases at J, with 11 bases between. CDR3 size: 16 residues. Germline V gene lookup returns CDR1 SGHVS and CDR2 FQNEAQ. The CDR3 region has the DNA TGTGCCAGCAGCTTACGAGAATTGAATAGCAATCAGCCCCAGCATTTT. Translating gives CASSLRELNSNQPQHF.

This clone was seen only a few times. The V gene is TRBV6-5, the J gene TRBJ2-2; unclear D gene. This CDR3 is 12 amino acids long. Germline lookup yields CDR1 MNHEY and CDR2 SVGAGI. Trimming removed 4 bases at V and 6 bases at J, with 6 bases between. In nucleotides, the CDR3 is TGTGCCAGCAGTTTCCCCCCCGGGGAGCTGTTTTTT. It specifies CASSFPPGELFF.

The CDR3: CASSFSRETEAFF. CDR3 sequence (DNA): TGTGCCAGCAGTTTTAGTAGGGAGACTGAAGCTTTCTTT. The J gene is TRBJ1-1, the V gene TRBV6-5; D ambiguous. Germline values: CDR1 MNHEY, CDR2 SVGAGI. This CDR3 comprises 13 residues. Trimming took off 4 bases at V and 5 bases at J, with 11 bases between the two ends.